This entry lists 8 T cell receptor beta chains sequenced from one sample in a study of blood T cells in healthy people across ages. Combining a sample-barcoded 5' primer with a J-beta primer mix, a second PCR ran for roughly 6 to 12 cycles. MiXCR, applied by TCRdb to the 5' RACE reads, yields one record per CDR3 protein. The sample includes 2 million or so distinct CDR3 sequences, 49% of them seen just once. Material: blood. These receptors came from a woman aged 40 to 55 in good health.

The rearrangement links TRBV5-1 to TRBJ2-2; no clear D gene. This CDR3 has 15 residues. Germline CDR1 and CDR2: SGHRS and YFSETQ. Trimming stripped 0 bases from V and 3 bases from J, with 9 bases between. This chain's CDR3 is CASSLEGTYTGELFF. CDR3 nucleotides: TGCGCCAGCAGCTTGGAGGGCACCTACACCGGGGAGCTGTTTTTT.

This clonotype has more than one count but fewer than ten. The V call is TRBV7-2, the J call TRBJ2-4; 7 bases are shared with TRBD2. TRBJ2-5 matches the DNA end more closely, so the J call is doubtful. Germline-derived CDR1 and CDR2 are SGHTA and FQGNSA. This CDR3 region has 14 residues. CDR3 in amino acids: CASSPRGSGETQYF. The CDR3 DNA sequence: TGTGCCAGCAGCCCCCGAGGTAGCGGGGAGACCCAGTACTTC.

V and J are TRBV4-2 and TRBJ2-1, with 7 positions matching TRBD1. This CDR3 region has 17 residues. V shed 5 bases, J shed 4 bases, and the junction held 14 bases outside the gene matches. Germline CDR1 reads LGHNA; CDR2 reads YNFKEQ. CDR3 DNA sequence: TGTGCCAGCAGCATGCAGGGACAGCAGTTATTTTACAATGAGCAGTTCTTC. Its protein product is CASSMQGQQLFYNEQFF.

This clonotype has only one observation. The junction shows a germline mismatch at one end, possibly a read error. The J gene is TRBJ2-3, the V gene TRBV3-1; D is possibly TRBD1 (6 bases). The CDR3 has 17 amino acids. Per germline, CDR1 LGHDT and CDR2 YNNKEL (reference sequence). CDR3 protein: CAGSLRTRTAYTDTQYF. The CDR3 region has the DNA TGTGCCGGCAGCCTACGAACCAGGACAGCGTACACAGATACGCAGTACTTT.

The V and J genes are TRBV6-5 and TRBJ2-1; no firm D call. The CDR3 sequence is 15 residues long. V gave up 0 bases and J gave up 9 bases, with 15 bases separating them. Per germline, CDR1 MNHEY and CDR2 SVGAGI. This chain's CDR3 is CASSYSEVASREQFF. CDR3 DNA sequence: TGTGCCAGCAGTTACTCGGAAGTCGCTTCCCGTGAGCAGTTCTTC.

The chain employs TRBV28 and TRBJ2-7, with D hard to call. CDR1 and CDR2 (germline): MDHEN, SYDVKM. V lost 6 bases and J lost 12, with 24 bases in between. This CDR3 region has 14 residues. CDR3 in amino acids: CASSRGVGLLPWYF. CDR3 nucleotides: TGTGCCAGCAGCCGTGGGGTCGGGCTCCTACCGTGGTACTTC.

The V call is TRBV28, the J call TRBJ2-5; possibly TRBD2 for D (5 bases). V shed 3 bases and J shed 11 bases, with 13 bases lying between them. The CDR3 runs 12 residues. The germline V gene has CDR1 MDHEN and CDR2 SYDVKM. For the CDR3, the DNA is TGTGCCAGCAGTTTTTGGACTCGAGAGCAGTACTTC. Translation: CASSFWTREQYF.

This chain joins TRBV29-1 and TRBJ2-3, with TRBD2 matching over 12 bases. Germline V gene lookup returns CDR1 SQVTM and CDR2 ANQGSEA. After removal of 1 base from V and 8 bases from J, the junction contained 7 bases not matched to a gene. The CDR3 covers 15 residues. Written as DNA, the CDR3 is TGCAGCGTTGAAGCAGGGACTAGCGGGTTCGCTACGCAGTATTTT. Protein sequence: CSVEAGTSGFATQYF.